This T cell receptor (beta chain) was recorded in a study of beta chain features in type 1 diabetes. Study details: The examined sorted cells totaled around 100,000,000 across samples. Overall study findings and caveats: The study found fewer insertions and more deletions at VDJ junctions in type 1 diabetes patients. It was among patients, rather than healthy donors, that naive, central memory and Treg TCRB repertoires appeared more similar.

Sequenced material consisted of expressed TCRB transcripts (all of the isolated RNA was reverse transcribed). Sequenced by immunoSEQ multiplex PCR; TCRdb stores in-frame clones only, minus some. The sample consists of some 150,000 clones, around 51% of them appearing once. A remark on this clone: What it recognizes is unknown.

The TCR comes from a young man in good health. The sequenced sample was Tregs from blood.

This chain's CDR3 is CASRDRLTSGNTIYF. The CDR3 bases are TGTGCCAGCAGGGACAGGCTCACGTCTGGAAACACCATATATTTT. The gene calls are TRBV6-5 and TRBJ1-3; 7 bases map to TRBD1. Trimming cost V 6 bases and J 1 base; bases outside gene matches: 6. Per the germline V gene, CDR1 is MNHEY and CDR2 is SVGAGI. This CDR3 spans 15 amino acids.